What follows is one T cell receptor (beta chain) and its context. Germline V gene data show CDR1 as MGHDK and CDR2 as SYGVNS. The CDR3 sequence is 13 residues long. V was trimmed by 3 bases and J by 9 bases, leaving 12 bases between them. The entry originates in a study of blood T cells in healthy people across ages. PCR was performed a second time for roughly 7 to 12 cycles using a sample-barcoded 5' primer and a J-beta primer mix. Each cDNA molecule received a tag from a template-switch adaptor that had 12 random nucleotides. TCRdb fed the 5' RACE reads into MiXCR, producing one record per CDR3 protein. The data contain 850,000 to 1,000,000 distinct CDR3 sequences, just over 50% of them singletons.

The clonotype originates from a woman aged 55-75 years in good health. Sequences were obtained from blood. This chain connects TRBV25-1 to TRBJ2-4; the D gene could be TRBD1 or TRBD2 (6 bases each). The CDR3 here is CASSDPGAGIQYF. As DNA, the CDR3 is TGTGCCAGCAGTGACCCGGGGGCCGGCATTCAGTACTTC.